This T cell receptor (beta chain) was observed in a study of monozygotic twins with inflammatory bowel disease. Broader study findings: A reduction in TCRbeta diversity (inverse Simpson) was seen in IBD patients relative to healthy co-twins. Fewer shared clonotypes with others were found in IBD patients than in healthy twins, especially with disease activity.

This CDR3 contains 13 residues. From germline, CDR1 is DFQATT and CDR2 SNEGSKA (reference sequence). Concerning this clonotype itself: Its antigen is undetermined.

Amplification of TCRalpha and TCRbeta cDNA involved two nested PCRs that ran for roughly 17 and 9 cycles. TCRdb reanalyzed the 5' RACE reads and collapses them to one entry per CDR3 protein, without DNA. This sample carries some 190,000 distinct CDR3 sequences, with about 8% going to the ten biggest clones. Material for sequencing was blood. V and J are TRBV20-1 and TRBJ1-1; the D gene TCRdb calls, TRBD1, cannot be checked with no DNA. The source of this sequence is a human donor with ulcerative colitis or Crohn's disease, or a healthy co-twin of an affected twin (not recorded which). The CDR3 here is CSARDMGDTEAFF.